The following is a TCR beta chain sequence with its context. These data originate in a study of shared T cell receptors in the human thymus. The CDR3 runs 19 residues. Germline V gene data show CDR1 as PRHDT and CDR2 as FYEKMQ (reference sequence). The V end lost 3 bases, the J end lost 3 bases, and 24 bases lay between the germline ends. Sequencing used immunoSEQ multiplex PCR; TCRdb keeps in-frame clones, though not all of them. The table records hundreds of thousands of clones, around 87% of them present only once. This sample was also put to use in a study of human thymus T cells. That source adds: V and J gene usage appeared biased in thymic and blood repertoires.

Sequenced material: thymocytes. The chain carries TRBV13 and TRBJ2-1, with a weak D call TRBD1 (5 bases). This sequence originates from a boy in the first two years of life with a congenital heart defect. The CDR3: CASSFRQKLLGALYNEQFF. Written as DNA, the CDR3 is TGTGCCAGCAGCTTTCGACAGAAACTTTTGGGCGCTCTCTACAATGAGCAGTTCTTC. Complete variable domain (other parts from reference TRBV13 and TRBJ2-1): AAGVIQSPRHLIKEKRETATLKCYPIPRHDTVYWYQQGPGQDPQFLISFYEKMQSDKGSIPDRFSAQQFSDYHSELNMSSLELGDSALYFCASSFRQKLLGALYNEQFFGPGTRLTVL.